The T cell receptor (beta chain) under discussion was sequenced for a study of T cell changes during pregnancy in multiple sclerosis. TCRdb's copy holds only in-frame clones and misses some; the assay was immunoSEQ multiplex PCR. This sample has tens of thousands of clones, with around 90% found just once. CDR1 is MNHEY, CDR2 SMNVEV, per germline (reference sequence). V gave up 5 bases and J gave up 3 bases, with 17 bases separating them. The CDR3 contains 15 residues. This clonotype was sampled from a female donor in good health, enrolled as a control in a pregnancy study. The chain recombines TRBV27 with TRBJ2-7; D uncertain. The sample here was peripheral blood, taken after pregnancy. The CDR3 is CASSPSGAADYEQYF. The CDR3 bases are TGTGCCAGCAGTCCATCGGGTGCGGCAGACTACGAGCAGTACTTC.